The source of this T cell receptor (beta chain) is a study of T cell clonotyping in hematopoietic cell transplantation. Study-wide results and limits: After transplant, recipient diversity fell while pathologically expanded clonotypes grew through day 180. CD4 and CD8 repertoire contributions could not be separated without sorting.

As to this clone: Its antigen is not identified.

Germline CDR1 reads LNHDA; CDR2 reads SQIVND (reference sequence). Losses at the gene ends were 3 bases for V and 6 bases for J; bases not matched to a gene: 7. The CDR3 contains 15 residues. TCRdb's table, derived via immunoSEQ multiplex PCR, lists solely in-frame clones and lacks some. The table shows about 14,000 clones, with 80% to 90% occurring only once. The sequences come from PBMCs, collected 100 days after allogeneic stem cell transplant. This sequence joins TRBV19 and TRBJ2-1; the match to TRBD1 covers 8 bases. The sequence came from a male patient aged 45-60 years who had an allogeneic stem cell transplant from an unrelated donor, so T cells may come from the graft donor. Some clones in this sample may be carry-over from other donors' samples. CDR3 residues: CASSILGQASNEQFF. CDR3 coding DNA: TGTGCCAGTAGTATTCTGGGACAGGCTTCCAATGAGCAGTTCTTC.